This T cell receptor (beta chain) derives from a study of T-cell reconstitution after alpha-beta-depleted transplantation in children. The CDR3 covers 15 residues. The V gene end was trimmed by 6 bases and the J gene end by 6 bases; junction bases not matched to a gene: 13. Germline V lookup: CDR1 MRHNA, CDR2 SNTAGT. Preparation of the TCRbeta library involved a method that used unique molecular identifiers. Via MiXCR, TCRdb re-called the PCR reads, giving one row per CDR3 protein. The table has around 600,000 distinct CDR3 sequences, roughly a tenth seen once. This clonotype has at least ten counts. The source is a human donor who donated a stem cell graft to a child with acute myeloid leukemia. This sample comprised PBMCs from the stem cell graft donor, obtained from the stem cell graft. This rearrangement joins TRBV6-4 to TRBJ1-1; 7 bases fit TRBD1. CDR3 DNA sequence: TGTGCCAGCAGCCCCGGCCAGGGGGGAGGCGCTGAAGCTTTCTTT. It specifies CASSPGQGGGAEAFF.